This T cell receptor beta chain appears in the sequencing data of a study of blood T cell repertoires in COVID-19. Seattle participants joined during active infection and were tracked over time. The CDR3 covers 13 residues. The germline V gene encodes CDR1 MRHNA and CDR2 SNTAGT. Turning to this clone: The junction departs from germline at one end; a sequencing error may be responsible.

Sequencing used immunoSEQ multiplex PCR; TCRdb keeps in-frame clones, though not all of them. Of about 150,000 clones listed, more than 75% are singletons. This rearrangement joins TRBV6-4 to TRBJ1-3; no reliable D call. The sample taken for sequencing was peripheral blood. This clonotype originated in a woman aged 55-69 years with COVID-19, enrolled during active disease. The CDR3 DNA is TGTGCCAGCAGTGAGCAGCCGGGAAGCACCATATATTTT. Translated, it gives CASSEQPGSTIYF.